What follows describes a single T cell receptor beta chain. Antigen unknown. This sample stems from a study of a mutant IDH1 vaccine in newly diagnosed glioma. General study findings and limits: Altogether, roughly 93% of patients exhibited vaccine-induced immune responses.

Time point here: baseline, week 1 (first vaccination visit). Treatment meaning: pre-vaccination baseline after standard-of-care therapy. Profiled with immunoSEQ multiplex PCR; TCRdb holds only in-frame clones, not every one. The profile shows around 63,000 clones, about 91% of them singletons. Looked up from germline, CDR1 is SGHKS and CDR2 is YYEKEE (reference sequence). The CDR3 consists of 15 residues. V lost 0 bases to trimming and J lost 5 bases; unmatched junction nucleotides: 7. The receptor's source is a man between 50 and 59 years old with glioma. The specimen was PBMCs, collected from a glioma patient treated with radiotherapy, temozolomide or both. V is TRBV5-5 and J is TRBJ1-1; 7 nucleotides agree with TRBD1. The CDR3 DNA sequence: TGTGCCAGCAGCTTGGGGAACAGGGGCGGGACTGAAGCTTTCTTT. Protein sequence: CASSLGNRGGTEAFF.